Each of the 9 T cell receptor beta chains below was sequenced from the same sample in a study of blood T cell repertoires in COVID-19. Using immunoSEQ multiplex PCR, the repertoire was profiled, and TCRdb retains in-frame clones only, with some absent. The sample contains around 280,000 clones, around 90% of which appear only once. Input material: PBMCs or T cells enriched from blood (not recorded which). These receptors all come from a woman aged 18-29 years with acute COVID-19.

This sequence joins TRBV5-1 and TRBJ2-1, with 8 bases aligning to TRBD2. From germline, CDR1 is SGHRS and CDR2 YFSETQ. V lost 0 bases and J lost 9; bases outside the gene matches: 14. The CDR3 runs 17 residues. CDR3 loop: CASSLEAPSGWRSEQFF. CDR3 sequence (DNA): TGCGCCAGCAGCTTGGAGGCGCCTAGCGGGTGGAGAAGTGAGCAGTTCTTC.

The gene calls are TRBV30 and TRBJ2-3; D gene uncertain. Trimming pared 0 bases from V and 4 bases from J, leaving 5 bases between. The CDR3 loop spans 12 amino acids. CDR1 and CDR2 from the germline V gene are GTSNPN and SVGIG (reference sequence). CDR3 DNA sequence: TGTGCCTGGAGTGTACTGGCAGATACGCAGTATTTT. Translated, it gives CAWSVLADTQYF.

The CDR3 bases are TGTGCCAGCAGTTTGGAGAGGGGGCGCGGGACAGATACGCAGTATTTT. Amino acids: CASSLERGRGTDTQYF. J is TRBJ2-3 and V is TRBV27, with 7 bases aligning to TRBD1. The CDR3 is 16 amino acids. V gave up 3 bases and J gave up 3 bases; unmatched junction bases: 9. Germline assignment: CDR1 MNHEY and CDR2 SMNVEV (reference sequence).

The chain uses TRBV7-3 and TRBJ2-1; perhaps TRBD2 as D (6 bases). Deletions cut 1 base from V and 8 bases from J, with 21 bases between. Germline V gene sequence: CDR1 SGHTA, CDR2 FQGTGA. The CDR3 consists of 17 residues. This chain's CDR3 is CASSLNVPFGGDYEQFF. In DNA form, the CDR3 reads TGTGCCAGCAGCTTAAATGTGCCCTTCGGGGGAGATTATGAGCAGTTCTTC.

The chain recombines TRBV7-2 with TRBJ2-7, with D unresolved. Germline V gene data show CDR1 as SGHTA and CDR2 as FQGNSA. The CDR3 contains 13 residues. V lost 4 bases and J 3 bases, leaving 10 bases between the germline ends. In nucleotides, the CDR3 is TGTGCCAGCAGCTCCGTCCCGGGCTACGAGCAGTACTTC. Its protein is CASSSVPGYEQYF. Full variable domain (outside the CDR3, taken from reference TRBV7-2 and TRBJ2-7): GAGVSQSPSNKVTEKGKDVELRCDPISGHTALYWYRQSLGQGLEFLIYFQGNSAPDKSGLPSDRFSAERTGGSVSTLTIQRTQQEDSAVYLCASSSVPGYEQYFGPGTRLTVT.

The rearrangement uses TRBV4-3 and TRBJ2-1; 9 bases are a match to TRBD2. J was trimmed by 4 bases and V by 1 base; bases with no gene match: 5. The CDR3 covers 16 residues. Germline lookup yields CDR1 LGHNA and CDR2 YSLEER. The CDR3 coding sequence is TGCGCCAGCAGCCAAGCTGCGGGAGGGCTGTACAATGAGCAGTTCTTC. Its protein is CASSQAAGGLYNEQFF.

The genes are TRBV5-1 and TRBJ1-6, with 7 nucleotides matching TRBD1. Germline CDR1 SGHRS, CDR2 YFSETQ. This CDR3 is built from 18 residues. J lost 10 bases, V lost 9 bases, and 25 bases had no gene match. In DNA, the CDR3 is TGCGCCAATCCGAGGGCGGGACAGCGGGCCACTAAGGGATCACCCCTCCACTTT. It specifies CANPRAGQRATKGSPLHF. Looking up the rest from reference TRBV5-1 and TRBJ1-6 gives the full variable domain: KAGVTQTPRYLIKTRGQQVTLSCSPISGHRSVSWYQQTPGQGLQFLFEYFSETQRNKGNFPGRFSGRQFSNSRSEMNVSTLELGDSALYLCANPRAGQRATKGSPLHFGNGTRLTVT.

CDR3 residues: CASSSRQGEEAQYF. Written as DNA, the CDR3 is TGTGCCAGCAGCTCCCGGCAAGGAGAGGAGGCGCAGTATTTT. This chain links TRBV7-9 with TRBJ2-3, with a possible D match to TRBD2 (5 bases). The CDR3 has 14 amino acids. Trimming removed 4 bases at V and 10 bases at J, with 18 bases between. The germline V gene has CDR1 SEHNR and CDR2 FQNEAQ (reference sequence).

The V and J genes are TRBV5-5 and TRBJ1-4; D remains unclear. The CDR3 has 12 amino acids. Trimming stripped 0 bases from V and 7 bases from J, with 4 bases between. Germline V CDR1 and CDR2: SGHKS, YYEKEE (reference sequence). The chain's CDR3 is CASSLAGEKLFF. CDR3 nucleotides: TGTGCCAGCAGCTTGGCCGGTGAAAAACTGTTTTTT.